The 9 T cell receptor beta chains given below trace back to one sample, sequenced in a study of vaccination and CD4 T cells after COVID-19. The treatment is: approximately 9-day PBMC culture with coronavirus spike peptide pools or control peptides (ViraFEST assay). Their cognate antigens are unknown. The Oncomine TCR Beta short-read assay was what sequenced the DNA obtained from cultured CD4+ T cells. From the PCR reads, TCRdb called clonotypes with MiXCR, one entry per CDR3 protein. The sample yields around 20,000 distinct CDR3 sequences, roughly 45% seen once. Material for sequencing was CD4+ T cells from blood, cultured in vitro. The receptors stem from a human donor who had recovered from COVID-19.

This rearrangement joins TRBV20-1 to TRBJ1-1, with D hard to call. Germline assignment: CDR1 DFQATT and CDR2 SNEGSKA (reference sequence). Trimming cost V 3 bases and J 2 bases, with 13 bases left between them. The CDR3 sequence is 14 residues long. CDR3 protein: CSARRGRPNTEAFF. The CDR3 nucleotides are TGCAGTGCTAGGCGTGGGAGACCAAACACTGAAGCTTTCTTT.

This clonotype has just a few counts. The CDR3 region is CSARATEDRPAKEQYF. The DNA for the CDR3 is TGCAGTGCTAGAGCCACGGAGGACAGGCCCGCTAAAGAGCAGTACTTC. This rearrangement joins TRBV20-1 to TRBJ2-7, with 7 bases fitting TRBD1. Germline CDR1 and CDR2: DFQATT and SNEGSKA (reference sequence). V shed 1 base and J 7 bases; nucleotides not matched to a gene: 16. The CDR3 has 16 residues.

The rearrangement joins TRBV6-2 or TRBV6-3 to TRBJ1-4; no reliable D call. Trimming cost V 5 bases and J 3 bases, with 13 bases left between them. CDR1 and CDR2 (germline): MNHEY, SVGEGT. The CDR3 covers 15 residues. The chain's CDR3 is CASSKWTDSNEKLFF. The DNA of the CDR3 is TGTGCCAGCAGTAAGTGGACGGATTCTAATGAAAAACTGTTTTTT.

J is TRBJ1-5 and V is TRBV18; D gene uncertain. V was shortened by 3 bases and J by 0 bases, with 9 bases between the two germline ends. The CDR3 runs to 15 residues. The germline CDR1 and CDR2 sequences are KGHSH and LQKENI. As DNA, the CDR3 is TGTGCCAGCTCACCGGAGCACTATAGCAATCAGCCCCAGCATTTT. This gives the protein CASSPEHYSNQPQHF.

V is TRBV27 and J is TRBJ2-1; TRBD2 matches 13 bases. This CDR3 region has 16 residues. Trimming took 4 bases from V and 9 from J; bases not matched to a gene: 9. From germline, CDR1 is MNHEY and CDR2 SMNVEV (reference sequence). CDR3 nucleotide sequence: TGTGCCAGCAGTTCCCCTGGACTAGCGGGAGTGGGTGAGCAGTTCTTC. It codes for CASSSPGLAGVGEQFF.

The rearrangement uses TRBV24-1 and TRBJ2-3; D gene unclear. The CDR3 is made up of 12 amino acids. Per germline, CDR1 KGHDR and CDR2 SFDVKD. Trimming pared 6 bases from V and 0 bases from J, leaving 3 bases between. CDR3 coding DNA: TGTGCCACCAGTCAGAGCACAGATACGCAGTATTTT. Residues: CATSQSTDTQYF.

The gene calls are TRBV18 and TRBJ2-5; TRBD1 agrees at 7 bases. Unmatched junction bases numbered 7, after V lost 1 base and J lost 5 bases. This CDR3 is 15 amino acids long. Germline V gives CDR1 KGHSH, CDR2 LQKENI. CDR3 in DNA: TGTGCCAGCTCACCACGGGACAGCCTCCGGGAGACCCAGTACTTC. It translates to CASSPRDSLRETQYF.

This chain links TRBV12-3 or TRBV12-4 with TRBJ2-5; TRBD2 matches 14 bases. The CDR3 consists of 16 residues. V shed 4 bases and J 6 bases; nucleotides not matched to a gene: 7. In DNA form, the CDR3 reads TGTGCCAGCAGTTCCTCTTGGACTAGCGGGAGGAAGACCCAGTACTTC. It encodes CASSSSWTSGRKTQYF.

There are a few counts of this clonotype. The gene calls are TRBV7-2 and TRBJ2-2; possibly TRBD1 for D (6 bases). From germline, CDR1 is SGHTA and CDR2 FQGNSA. Trimming took 5 bases from V and 3 from J, leaving 10 bases between them. The CDR3 is 14 amino acids. The CDR3 sequence: CASSPRTDTGELFF. CDR3 in DNA: TGTGCCAGCAGCCCACGGACAGACACCGGGGAGCTGTTTTTT.